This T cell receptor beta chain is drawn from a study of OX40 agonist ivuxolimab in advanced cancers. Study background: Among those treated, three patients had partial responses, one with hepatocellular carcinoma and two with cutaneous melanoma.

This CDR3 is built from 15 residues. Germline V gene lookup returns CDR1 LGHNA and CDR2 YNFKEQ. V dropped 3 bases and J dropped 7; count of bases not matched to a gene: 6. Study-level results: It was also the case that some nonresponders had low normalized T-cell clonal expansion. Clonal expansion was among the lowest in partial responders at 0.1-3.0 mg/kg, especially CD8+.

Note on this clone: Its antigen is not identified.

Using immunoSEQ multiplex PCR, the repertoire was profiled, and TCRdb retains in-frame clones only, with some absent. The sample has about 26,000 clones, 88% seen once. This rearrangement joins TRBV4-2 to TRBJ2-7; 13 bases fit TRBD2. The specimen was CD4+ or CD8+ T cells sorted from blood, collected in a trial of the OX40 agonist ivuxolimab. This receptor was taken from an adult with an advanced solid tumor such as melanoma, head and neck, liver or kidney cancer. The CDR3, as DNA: TGTGCCAGCAGCCAGTCGGGACTAGCGGGACCTGAGCAGTACTTC. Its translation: CASSQSGLAGPEQYF.